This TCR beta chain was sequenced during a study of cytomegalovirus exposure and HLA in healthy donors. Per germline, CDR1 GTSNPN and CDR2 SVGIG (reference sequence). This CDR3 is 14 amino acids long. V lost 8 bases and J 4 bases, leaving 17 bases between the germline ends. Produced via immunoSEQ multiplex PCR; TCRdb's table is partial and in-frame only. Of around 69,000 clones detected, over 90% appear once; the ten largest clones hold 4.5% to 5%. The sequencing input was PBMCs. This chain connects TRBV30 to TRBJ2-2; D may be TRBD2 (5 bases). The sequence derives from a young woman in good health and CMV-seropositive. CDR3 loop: CAVRVGWGTGELFF. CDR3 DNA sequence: TGTGCCGTGCGGGTAGGATGGGGCACCGGGGAGCTGTTTTTT.